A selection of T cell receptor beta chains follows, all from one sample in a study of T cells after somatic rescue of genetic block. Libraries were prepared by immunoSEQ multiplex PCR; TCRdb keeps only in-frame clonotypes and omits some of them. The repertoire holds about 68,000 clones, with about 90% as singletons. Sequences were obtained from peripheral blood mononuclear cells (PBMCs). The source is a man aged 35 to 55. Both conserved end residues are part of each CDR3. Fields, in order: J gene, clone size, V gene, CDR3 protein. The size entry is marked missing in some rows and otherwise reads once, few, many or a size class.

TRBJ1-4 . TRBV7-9 CASSLTHATNEKLFF
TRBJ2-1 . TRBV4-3 CASSQDPLTKSYEQFF
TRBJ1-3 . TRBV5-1 CASSWTGISGNTIYF
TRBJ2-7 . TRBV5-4 CASSLGFTEEQYF
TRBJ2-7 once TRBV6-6 CASSDGTNYEQYF
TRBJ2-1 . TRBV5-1 CASSPSGNSYNEQFF
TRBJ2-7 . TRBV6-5 CASSYSPREFAEQYF
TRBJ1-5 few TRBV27 CASRAFNQPQHF
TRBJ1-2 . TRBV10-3 CASHGQTENYGYTF
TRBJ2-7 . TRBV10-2 CASSESSWNTYEQYF
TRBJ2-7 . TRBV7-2 CASSPTGGLYEQYF
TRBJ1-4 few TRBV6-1 CASYEPGQRPLF
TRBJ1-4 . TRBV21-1 CASSKEWDRTNEKLFF
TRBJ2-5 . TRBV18 CASSPRTSGSQTQYF
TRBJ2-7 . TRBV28 CASTSAGNSYEQYF
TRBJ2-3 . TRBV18 CASSPPSSRGVSDTQYF
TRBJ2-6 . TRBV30 CAWSVGGAFSGANVLTF
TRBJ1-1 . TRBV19 CASSQGAVVGTEAFF
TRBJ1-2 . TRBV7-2 CASSSPFRAGKALGYTF